The 14 T cell receptor beta chains listed next were all sequenced from one sample in a study of identical twins. TCRdb reprocessed the 5' RACE reads with MiXCR, giving one entry per CDR3 protein. The sample holds about 520,000 distinct CDR3 sequences; approximately 22% are singletons and the top ten take 0.75% to 0.95%. These data are also associated with another study on T cells expressing NK-cell markers.

Sequencing was carried out using CD4+ T cells sorted from blood. These receptors were collected from a woman aged 18-35 years in good health.

This clonotype has more than one count but fewer than ten. The chain recombines TRBV12-3 or TRBV12-4 with TRBJ2-3; D is tentatively TRBD1 or TRBD2 (6 bases each). The V gene lost 2 bases and the J gene lost 4 bases, with 10 bases spanning the gap. This CDR3 is 14 amino acids long. CDR3 in amino acids: CASSLRGGPDTQYF. The CDR3 nucleotides read TGTGCCAGCAGTTTACGTGGGGGGCCAGATACGCAGTATTTT.

The genes are TRBV7-2 and TRBJ2-1; 8 bases are shared with TRBD2. From germline, CDR1 is SGHTA and CDR2 FQGNSA. V lost 0 bases to trimming and J lost 2 bases; unmatched junction nucleotides: 6. There are 17 residues in the CDR3. CDR3 loop: CASSLARSGMTYNEQFF. The DNA of the CDR3 is TGTGCCAGCAGCTTAGCTCGTAGCGGGATGACCTACAATGAGCAGTTCTTC.

This chain joins TRBV5-6 and TRBJ2-3, with D perhaps assigned TRBD1 or TRBD2 (5 bases each). The CDR3 covers 14 residues. The germline gives CDR1 SGHDT, CDR2 YYEEEE. V was clipped by 4 bases and J by 5 bases, with 14 bases between them. CDR3 region: CASSPGRWGDTQYF. The CDR3, as DNA: TGTGCCAGCAGCCCGGGGCGGTGGGGAGATACGCAGTATTTT. Based on the CDR3 plus reference TRBV5-6 and TRBJ2-3, the full variable domain is DAGVTQSPTHLIKTRGQQVTLRCSPKSGHDTVSWYQQALGQGPQFIFQYYEEEERQRGNFPDRFSGHQFPNYSSELNVNALLLGDSALYLCASSPGRWGDTQYFGPGTRLTVL.

This chain links TRBV6-1 with TRBJ2-3; D remains unclear. Trimming removed 7 bases from V and 1 base from J, with 21 bases in between. The germline V gene has CDR1 MNHNS and CDR2 SASEGT. The CDR3 extends over 17 amino acids. The CDR3 DNA follows: TGTGCCAGCACTGTTACCATGAGGATTCGGGGCACAGATACGCAGTATTTT. Its protein is CASTVTMRIRGTDTQYF.

The V gene is TRBV9, the J gene TRBJ2-5; D is perhaps TRBD2 (6 bases). The CDR3 is 14 residues long. In germline, CDR1 is SGDLS, CDR2 YYNGEE. V was trimmed by 3 bases and J by 5 bases, leaving 14 bases between them. The CDR3 bases are TGTGCCAGCAGCGCCCGACTAGGCCCCGAGACCCAGTACTTC. It yields the protein CASSARLGPETQYF. The full variable domain, completed using reference TRBV9 and TRBJ2-5, is DSGVTQTPKHLITATGQRVTLRCSPRSGDLSVYWYQQSLDQGLQFLIQYYNGEERAKGNILERFSAQQFPDLHSELNLSSLELGDSALYFCASSARLGPETQYFGPGTRLLVL.

As regards this clonotype: At one boundary the junction diverges from the germline segment, which might be a read error. V and J are TRBV7-7 and TRBJ2-1; TRBD2 is a possible D gene (5 bases). The CDR3 extends over 14 amino acids. Germline-derived CDR1 and CDR2 are SSHAT and FNYEAQ (reference sequence). The CDR3 sequence: CASSLVGVSNEQFF. CDR3 coding DNA: TGTGCTAGCAGCTTAGTCGGGGTTTCCAATGAGCAGTTCTTC.

The chain employs TRBV4-3 and TRBJ2-1; no clear D gene. CDR1 is LGHNA, CDR2 YSLEER, per germline. V lost 4 bases and J lost 0, with 10 bases in between. The CDR3 runs 15 residues. CDR3 nucleotide sequence: TGCGCCAGCAGCCCCGGGCCCAGCTCCTACAATGAGCAGTTCTTC. It translates to CASSPGPSSYNEQFF.

This clonotype has more than one count but fewer than ten. The chain recombines TRBV20-1 with TRBJ2-1; D ambiguous. Trimming removed 3 bases at V and 7 bases at J, with 7 bases between. The length of the CDR3 is 11 residues. The germline V gene has CDR1 DFQATT and CDR2 SNEGSKA (reference sequence). The CDR3: CSASGKNEQFF. The DNA for the CDR3 is TGCAGTGCTAGTGGGAAAAATGAGCAGTTCTTC.

This clonotype turned up a few times. The V call is TRBV7-2, the J call TRBJ2-3; no reliable D call. The V end lost 5 bases, the J end lost 0 bases, and 9 bases lay between the germline ends. Germline V lookup: CDR1 SGHTA, CDR2 FQGNSA. The CDR3 sequence is 14 residues long. CDR3 protein: CASSLQFSTDTQYF. The CDR3 DNA is TGTGCCAGCAGCCTACAATTTAGCACAGATACGCAGTATTTT. The variable domain in full, with the rest retrieved from reference TRBV7-2 and TRBJ2-3, is GAGVSQSPSNKVTEKGKDVELRCDPISGHTALYWYRQSLGQGLEFLIYFQGNSAPDKSGLPSDRFSAERTGGSVSTLTIQRTQQEDSAVYLCASSLQFSTDTQYFGPGTRLTVL.

This clonotype was seen more than once but under ten times. J is TRBJ2-1 and V is TRBV5-1; 8 bases map to TRBD1. The V and J ends lost 4 bases and 4 bases, in that order; junction bases with no gene match: 4. Germline CDR1 SGHRS, CDR2 YFSETQ. This CDR3 has 14 amino acids. The CDR3 DNA is TGCGCCAGCAGCGAATACAGGGGGTACAATGAGCAGTTCTTC. It is translated as CASSEYRGYNEQFF.

The chain recombines TRBV6-2 or TRBV6-3 with TRBJ2-7; D gene ambiguous. CDR3 size: 14 residues. Germline CDR1 and CDR2: MNHEY and SVGEGT. The V end lost 2 bases, the J end lost 4 bases, and 12 bases lay between the germline ends. CDR3 sequence reads: CASSYIQVGYEQYF. DNA for the CDR3: TGTGCCAGCAGTTACATCCAGGTAGGGTACGAGCAGTACTTC.

V gene TRBV6-8 combines with J gene TRBJ1-1, with TRBD1 as a possible D gene (5 bases). This CDR3 comprises 14 residues. V lost 3 bases and J 4 bases, leaving 12 bases between the germline ends. Germline loops: CDR1 MNHGY, CDR2 SAAAGT. CDR3 residues: CASSYTGSPTEAFF. The CDR3 bases are TGTGCCAGCAGTTATACAGGCTCCCCCACTGAAGCTTTCTTT.

CDR3 nucleotide sequence: TGCGCCAGCAGCTTGGTTGGGGGGCCTCGGAATGAGCAGTTCTTC. Translating it yields CASSLVGGPRNEQFF. This chain joins TRBV5-1 and TRBJ2-1; the D gene could be TRBD1 or TRBD2 (6 bases each). This CDR3 has 15 residues. The V gene lost 0 bases and the J gene lost 7 bases, with 14 bases spanning the gap. Germline lookup yields CDR1 SGHRS and CDR2 YFSETQ. Based on the CDR3 plus reference TRBV5-1 and TRBJ2-1, the full variable domain is KAGVTQTPRYLIKTRGQQVTLSCSPISGHRSVSWYQQTPGQGLQFLFEYFSETQRNKGNFPGRFSGRQFSNSRSEMNVSTLELGDSALYLCASSLVGGPRNEQFFGPGTRLTVL.

This clonotype occurred a few times. The chain has TRBV5-1 and TRBJ2-1, with TRBD1 matching over 7 bases. The V gene's germline CDR1 is SGHRS and CDR2 YFSETQ. The CDR3 runs to 15 residues. Trimming cost V 3 bases and J 2 bases; bases outside gene matches: 5. The CDR3: CASSSPGQPYNEQFF. CDR3 sequence (DNA): TGCGCCAGCAGCTCCCCGGGACAGCCCTACAATGAGCAGTTCTTC.